This entry features one T cell receptor beta chain sequence. Its antigen is not identified. Mismatch with germline at one junction end may stem from a read error. This sample was included in a study of T cell repertoires in cytomegalovirus infection. Overall study: Public TCR beta signatures marked donors with CMV infection and the matching HLA. General study results and limits: What dominated the ex vivo response were HLA-C-restricted CMV-specific TCR beta clonotypes.

TCRdb passed the reads through MiXCR, listing each CDR3 protein once. The sample consists of hundreds of thousands of distinct CDR3 sequences, less than 40% of them appearing once. This CDR3 has 12 residues. Germline values: CDR1 SGHNT, CDR2 YYREEE (reference sequence). This material consisted of cultured CD8+ T cells from PBMCs, taken from culture after CMV antigen stimulation. V gene TRBV5-4 combines with J gene TRBJ2-3, with 7 bases fitting TRBD2. The sequence was collected from a human donor in good health (CMV status not recorded). Some clones in this sample may be carry-over from other donors' samples. The CDR3 loop is CASSFTSAPLHF. For the CDR3, the DNA is TGTGCCAGCAGCTTTACTAGCGCCCCGTTGCATTTT.